This T cell receptor (beta chain) was found in a study of blood T cell repertoires in COVID-19. The junction had 6 bases not matched to a gene; V was cut back by 10 bases and J by 2 bases. The CDR3 length is 13 residues. Germline V CDR1 and CDR2: SNHLY, FYNNEI. Repertoires were generated with immunoSEQ multiplex PCR, while TCRdb's copy carries only in-frame clones and drops some. The data hold roughly 68,000 clones, with 85% to 90% observed a single time. The sequencing input was peripheral blood. The sequence was obtained from a woman older than 75 with active COVID-19. The gene calls are TRBV2 and TRBJ2-7; TRBD1 matches 9 bases. This CDR3 reads CAIGTGRAYEQYF. DNA of the CDR3: TGTGCCATTGGGACAGGGAGGGCCTACGAGCAGTACTTC.